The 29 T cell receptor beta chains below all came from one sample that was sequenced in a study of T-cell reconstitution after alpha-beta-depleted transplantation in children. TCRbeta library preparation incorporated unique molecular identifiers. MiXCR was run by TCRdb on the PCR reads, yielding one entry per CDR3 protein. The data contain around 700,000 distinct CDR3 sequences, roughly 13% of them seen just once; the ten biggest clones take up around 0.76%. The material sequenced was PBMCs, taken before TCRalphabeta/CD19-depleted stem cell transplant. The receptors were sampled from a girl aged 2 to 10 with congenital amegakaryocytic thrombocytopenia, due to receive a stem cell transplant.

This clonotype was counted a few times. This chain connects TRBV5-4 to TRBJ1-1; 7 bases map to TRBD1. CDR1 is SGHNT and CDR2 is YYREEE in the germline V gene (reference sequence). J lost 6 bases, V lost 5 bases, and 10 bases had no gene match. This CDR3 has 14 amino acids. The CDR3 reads CASSWKDRVAEAFF. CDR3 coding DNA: TGTGCCAGCAGTTGGAAAGACAGGGTCGCTGAAGCTTTCTTT.

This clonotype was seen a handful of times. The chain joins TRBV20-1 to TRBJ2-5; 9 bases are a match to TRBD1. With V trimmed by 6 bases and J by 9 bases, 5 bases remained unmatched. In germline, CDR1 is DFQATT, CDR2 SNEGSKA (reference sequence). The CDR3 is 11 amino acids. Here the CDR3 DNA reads TGCAGTGCGGGACAGGGCAAGGCCCAGTACTTC. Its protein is CSAGQGKAQYF.

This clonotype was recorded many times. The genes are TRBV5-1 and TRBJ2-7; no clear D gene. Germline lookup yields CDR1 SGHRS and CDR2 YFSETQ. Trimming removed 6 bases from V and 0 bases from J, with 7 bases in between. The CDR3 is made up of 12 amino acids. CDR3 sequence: CASMGSSYEQYF. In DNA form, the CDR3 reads TGCGCCAGCATGGGCAGCTCCTACGAGCAGTACTTC.

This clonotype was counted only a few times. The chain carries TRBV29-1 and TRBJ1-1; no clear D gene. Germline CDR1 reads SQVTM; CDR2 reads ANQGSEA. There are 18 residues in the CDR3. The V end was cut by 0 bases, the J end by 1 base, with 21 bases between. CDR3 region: CSVEDPDPRSRRNTEAFF. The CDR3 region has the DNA TGCAGCGTTGAAGATCCCGACCCTCGGAGTAGGCGGAACACTGAAGCTTTCTTT.

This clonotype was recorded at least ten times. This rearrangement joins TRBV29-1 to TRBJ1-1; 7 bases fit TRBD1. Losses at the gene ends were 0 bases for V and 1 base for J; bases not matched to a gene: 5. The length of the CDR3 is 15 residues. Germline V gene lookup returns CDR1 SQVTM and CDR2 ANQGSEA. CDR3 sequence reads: CSVEDLRTGNTEAFF. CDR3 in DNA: TGCAGCGTTGAAGATCTTCGGACAGGGAACACTGAAGCTTTCTTT.

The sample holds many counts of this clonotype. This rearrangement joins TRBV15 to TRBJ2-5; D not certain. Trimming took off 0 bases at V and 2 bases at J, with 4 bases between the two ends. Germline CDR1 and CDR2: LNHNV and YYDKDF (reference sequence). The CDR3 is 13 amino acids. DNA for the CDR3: TGTGCCACCAGCAGAGAGGGTCAAGAGACCCAGTACTTC. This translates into CATSREGQETQYF.

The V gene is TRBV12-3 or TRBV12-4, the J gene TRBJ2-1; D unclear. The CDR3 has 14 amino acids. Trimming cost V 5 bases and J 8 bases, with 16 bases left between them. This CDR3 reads CASSSLVDSYEQFF. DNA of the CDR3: TGTGCCAGCAGTAGCCTCGTCGATTCGTATGAGCAGTTCTTC.

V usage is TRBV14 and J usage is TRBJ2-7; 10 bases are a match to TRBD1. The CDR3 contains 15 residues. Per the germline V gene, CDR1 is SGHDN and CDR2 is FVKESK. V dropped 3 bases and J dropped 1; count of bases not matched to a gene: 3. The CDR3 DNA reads TGTGCCAGCAGCCAGGGACAGGGGCGTTCCTACGAGCAGTACTTC. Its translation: CASSQGQGRSYEQYF.

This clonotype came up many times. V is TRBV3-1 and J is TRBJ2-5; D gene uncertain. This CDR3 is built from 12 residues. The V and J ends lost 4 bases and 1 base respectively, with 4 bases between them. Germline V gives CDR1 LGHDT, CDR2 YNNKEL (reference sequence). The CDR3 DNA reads TGTGCCAGCAGCCCTGCCCAAGAGACCCAGTACTTC. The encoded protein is CASSPAQETQYF.

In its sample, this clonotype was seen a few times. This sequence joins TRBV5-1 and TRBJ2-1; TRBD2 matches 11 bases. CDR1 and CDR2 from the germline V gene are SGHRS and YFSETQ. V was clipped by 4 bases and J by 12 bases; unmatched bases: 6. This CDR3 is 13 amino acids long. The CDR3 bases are TGCGCCAGCAGCCAAAGCGGACTAGCGGGGCAGTTCTTC. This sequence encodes CASSQSGLAGQFF.

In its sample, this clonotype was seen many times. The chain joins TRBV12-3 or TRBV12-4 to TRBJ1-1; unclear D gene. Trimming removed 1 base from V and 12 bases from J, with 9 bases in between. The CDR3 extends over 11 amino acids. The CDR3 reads CASSLEGRTFF. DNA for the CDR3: TGTGCCAGCAGTTTAGAGGGTCGCACTTTCTTT.

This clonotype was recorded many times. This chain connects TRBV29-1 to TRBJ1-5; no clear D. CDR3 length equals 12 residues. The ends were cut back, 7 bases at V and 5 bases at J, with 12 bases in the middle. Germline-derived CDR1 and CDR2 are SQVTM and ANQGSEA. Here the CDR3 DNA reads TGCAGCGCTGTCCTTGGCGATCAGCCCCAGCATTTT. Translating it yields CSAVLGDQPQHF.

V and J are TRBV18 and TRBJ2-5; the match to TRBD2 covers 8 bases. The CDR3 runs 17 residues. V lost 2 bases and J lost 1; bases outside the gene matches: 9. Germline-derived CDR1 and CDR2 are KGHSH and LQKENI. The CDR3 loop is CASSPRWERESQETQYF. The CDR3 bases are TGTGCCAGCTCACCAAGGTGGGAGCGGGAGTCCCAAGAGACCCAGTACTTC.

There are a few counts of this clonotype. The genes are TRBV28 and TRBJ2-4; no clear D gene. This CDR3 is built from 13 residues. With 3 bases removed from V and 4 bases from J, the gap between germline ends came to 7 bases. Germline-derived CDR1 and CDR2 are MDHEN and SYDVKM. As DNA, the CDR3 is TGTGCCAGCAGTTTGAACGCGAAAAACATTCAGTACTTC. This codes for CASSLNAKNIQYF.

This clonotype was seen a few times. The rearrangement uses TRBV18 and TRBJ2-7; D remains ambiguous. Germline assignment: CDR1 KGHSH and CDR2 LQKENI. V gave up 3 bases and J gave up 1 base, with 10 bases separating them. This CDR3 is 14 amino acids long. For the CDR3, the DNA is TGTGCCAGCTCACCGTCGGACGGATCCTACGAGCAGTACTTC. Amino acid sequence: CASSPSDGSYEQYF. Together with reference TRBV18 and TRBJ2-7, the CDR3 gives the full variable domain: NAGVMQNPRHLVRRRGQEARLRCSPMKGHSHVYWYRQLPEEGLKFMVYLQKENIIDESGMPKERFSAEFPKEGPSILRIQQVVRGDSAAYFCASSPSDGSYEQYFGPGTRLTVT.

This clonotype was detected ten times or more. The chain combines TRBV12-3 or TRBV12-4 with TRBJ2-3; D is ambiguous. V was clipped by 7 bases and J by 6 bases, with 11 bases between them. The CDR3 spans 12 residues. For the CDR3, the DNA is TGTGCCAGCACACTTGGGCGCGATACGCAGTATTTT. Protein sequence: CASTLGRDTQYF.

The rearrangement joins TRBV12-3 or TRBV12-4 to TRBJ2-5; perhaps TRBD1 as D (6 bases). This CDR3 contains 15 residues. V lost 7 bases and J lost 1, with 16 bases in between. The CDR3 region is CASMTSTGSQETQYF. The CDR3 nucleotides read TGTGCCAGCATGACCTCAACAGGGTCCCAAGAGACCCAGTACTTC.

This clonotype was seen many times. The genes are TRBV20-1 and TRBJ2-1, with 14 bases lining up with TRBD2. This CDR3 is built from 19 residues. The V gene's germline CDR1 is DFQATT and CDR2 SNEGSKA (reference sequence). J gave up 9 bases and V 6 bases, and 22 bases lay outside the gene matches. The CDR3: CSARLPGLAGAGYYGEQFF. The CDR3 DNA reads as TGCAGTGCGAGACTTCCGGGACTAGCGGGAGCTGGGTACTATGGTGAGCAGTTCTTC.

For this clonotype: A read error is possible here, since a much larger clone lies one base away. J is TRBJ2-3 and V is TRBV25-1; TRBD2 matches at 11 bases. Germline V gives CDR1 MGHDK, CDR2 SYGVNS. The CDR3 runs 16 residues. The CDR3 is CPSSEELAGVRDTQYF. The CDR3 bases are TGTCCCAGCAGTGAGGAACTAGCGGGAGTGAGAGATACGCAGTATTTT.

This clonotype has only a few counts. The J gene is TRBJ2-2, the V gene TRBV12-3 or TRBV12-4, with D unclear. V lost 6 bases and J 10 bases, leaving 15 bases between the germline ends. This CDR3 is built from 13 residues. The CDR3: CASSFTRVEELFF. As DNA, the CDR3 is TGTGCCAGCAGCTTTACACGGGTCGAGGAGCTGTTTTTT.

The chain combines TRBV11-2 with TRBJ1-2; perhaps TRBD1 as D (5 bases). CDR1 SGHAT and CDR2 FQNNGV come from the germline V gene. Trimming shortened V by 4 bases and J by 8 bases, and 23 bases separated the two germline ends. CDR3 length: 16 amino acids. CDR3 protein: CASSSEVSGRRRGYTF. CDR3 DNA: TGTGCCAGCAGCTCAGAGGTCTCGGGACGTCGGCGCGGCTACACCTTC.

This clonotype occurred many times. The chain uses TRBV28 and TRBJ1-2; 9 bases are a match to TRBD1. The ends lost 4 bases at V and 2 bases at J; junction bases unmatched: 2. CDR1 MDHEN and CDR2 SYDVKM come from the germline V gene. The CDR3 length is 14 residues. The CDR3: CASSSGTGNYGYTF. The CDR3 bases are TGTGCCAGCAGTTCCGGGACAGGGAACTATGGCTACACCTTC.

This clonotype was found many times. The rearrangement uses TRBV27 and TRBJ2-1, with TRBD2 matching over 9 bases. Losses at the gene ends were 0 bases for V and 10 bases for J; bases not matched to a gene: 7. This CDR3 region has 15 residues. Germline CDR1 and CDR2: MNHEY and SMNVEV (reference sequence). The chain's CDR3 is CASSLSPSLAGEQFF. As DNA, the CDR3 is TGTGCCAGCAGTTTATCGCCTTCTCTAGCGGGAGAGCAGTTCTTC.

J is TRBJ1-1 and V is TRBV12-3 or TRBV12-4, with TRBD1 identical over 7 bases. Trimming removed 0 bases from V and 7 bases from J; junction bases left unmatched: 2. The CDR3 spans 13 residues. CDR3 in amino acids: CASSLAPGGEAFF. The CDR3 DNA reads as TGTGCCAGCAGTTTAGCCCCAGGGGGTGAAGCTTTCTTT.

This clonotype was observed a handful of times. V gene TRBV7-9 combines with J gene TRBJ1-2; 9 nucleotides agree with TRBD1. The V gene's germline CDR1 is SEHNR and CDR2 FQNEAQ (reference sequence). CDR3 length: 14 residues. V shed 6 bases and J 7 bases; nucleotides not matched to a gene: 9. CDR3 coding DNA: TGTGCCAGCAGACCACAGGGGGCAGAGTTTGGCTACACCTTC. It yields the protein CASRPQGAEFGYTF.

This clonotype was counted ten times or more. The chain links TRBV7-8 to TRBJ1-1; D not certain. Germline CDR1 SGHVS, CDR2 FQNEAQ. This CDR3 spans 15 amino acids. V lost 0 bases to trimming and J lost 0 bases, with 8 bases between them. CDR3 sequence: CASSLALQMNTEAFF. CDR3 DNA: TGTGCCAGCAGCTTAGCGCTCCAGATGAACACTGAAGCTTTCTTT. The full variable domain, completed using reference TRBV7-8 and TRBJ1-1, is GAGVSQSPRYKVAKRGQDVALRCDPISGHVSLFWYQQALGQGPEFLTYFQNEAQLDKSGLPSDRFFAERPEGSVSTLKIQRTQQEDSAVYLCASSLALQMNTEAFFGQGTRLTVV.

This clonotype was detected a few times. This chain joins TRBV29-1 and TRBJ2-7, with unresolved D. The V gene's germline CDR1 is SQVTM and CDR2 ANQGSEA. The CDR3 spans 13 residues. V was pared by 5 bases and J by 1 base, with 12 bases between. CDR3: CSVRKSRSYEQYF. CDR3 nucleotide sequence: TGCAGCGTTAGGAAGAGTAGATCCTACGAGCAGTACTTC.

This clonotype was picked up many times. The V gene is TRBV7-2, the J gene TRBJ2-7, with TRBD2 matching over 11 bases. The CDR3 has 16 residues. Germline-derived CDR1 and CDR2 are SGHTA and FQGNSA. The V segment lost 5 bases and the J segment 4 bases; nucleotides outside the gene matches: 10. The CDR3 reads CASSPTLAGGGYEQYF. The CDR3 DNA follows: TGTGCCAGCAGCCCGACCCTAGCGGGAGGTGGGTACGAGCAGTACTTC.

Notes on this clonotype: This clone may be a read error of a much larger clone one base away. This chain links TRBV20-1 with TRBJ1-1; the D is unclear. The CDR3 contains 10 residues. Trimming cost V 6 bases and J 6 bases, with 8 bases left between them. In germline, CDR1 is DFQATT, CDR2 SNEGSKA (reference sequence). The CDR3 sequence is CSAGRSEAFF. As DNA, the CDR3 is TGCAGTGCAGGGCGCTCTGAAGCTTTCTTT.